This T cell receptor (beta chain) was sequenced in a study of blood T cell repertoires in COVID-19. Across the study: PBMCs, B-cell-depleted T cells, or T cells were the source of the cDNA or gDNA that made up the material.

Germline V gene data show CDR1 as MDHEN and CDR2 as SYDVKM. There are 14 residues in the CDR3. Trimming removed 5 bases at V and 4 bases at J, with 12 bases between. Sequencing was performed with immunoSEQ multiplex PCR; in TCRdb, only in-frame clones are kept and a portion is missing. The sample yields 150,000 to 200,000 clones, around 83% seen once. The chain carries TRBV28 and TRBJ2-1; possibly TRBD1 for D (6 bases). This receptor was obtained from an older woman with COVID-19, enrolled during active disease. Sequencing input: peripheral blood. CDR3 sequence reads: CASSEFQGYNEQFF. In DNA, the CDR3 is TGTGCCAGCAGTGAGTTCCAGGGGTACAATGAGCAGTTCTTC. The whole variable domain, remainder taken from reference TRBV28 and TRBJ2-1, is DVKVTQSSRYLVKRTGEKVFLECVQDMDHENMFWYRQDPGLGLRLIYFSYDVKMKEKGDIPEGYSVSREKKERFSLILESASTNQTSMYLCASSEFQGYNEQFFGPGTRLTVL.